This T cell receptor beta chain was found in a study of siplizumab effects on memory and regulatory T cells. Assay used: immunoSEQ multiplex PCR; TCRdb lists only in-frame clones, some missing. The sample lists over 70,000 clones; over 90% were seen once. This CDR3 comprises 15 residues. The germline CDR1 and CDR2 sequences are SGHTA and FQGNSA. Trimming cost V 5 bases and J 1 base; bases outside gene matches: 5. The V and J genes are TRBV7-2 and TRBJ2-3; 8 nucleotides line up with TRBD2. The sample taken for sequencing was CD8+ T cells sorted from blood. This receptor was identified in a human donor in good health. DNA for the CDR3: TGTGCCAGCAGCCGATCAGCGGGAGGCACAGATACGCAGTATTTT. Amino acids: CASSRSAGGTDTQYF.